This T cell receptor (beta chain) was sequenced in a study of T-cell memory formation after mild COVID-19. Regarding the study as a whole: A second wave expanding day 15 to 37 was CD4+-biased; contracting clones were balanced. Cross-reactive memory seemingly joined, as some responding clones were found in pre-infection memory. Specificity for SARS-CoV-2 was not confirmed among the second-wave clones peaking on day 37.

The V end lost 1 base, the J end lost 3 bases, and 7 bases lay between the germline ends. Germline CDR1 reads SSHAT; CDR2 reads FNYEAQ (reference sequence). CDR3 size: 13 residues. Sample barcodes and UMIs were carried by the TCR alpha and TCR beta cDNA libraries that 5'RACE generated with constant-segment primers. TCRdb re-called the 5' RACE reads with MiXCR, one entry per CDR3 protein. The table has 300,000 to 350,000 distinct CDR3 sequences, around an eighth seen once. As to this clonotype: Its specificity is unknown. This sequence is one base from a far larger clone and is likely a read error.

The chain is built from TRBV7-7 and TRBJ2-7; weak D call: TRBD1 (6 bases). The sequence was obtained from a young man who had mild COVID-19 (a few samples of this study predate the infection). Cell type and time point are not known. The sequenced sample was PBMCs or a T cell subset sorted from them (not recorded which). The CDR3 reads CASSLEGGYEQYF. The DNA for the CDR3 is TGTGCCAGCAGCTTAGAAGGGGGCTACGAGCAGTACTTC.